These T cell receptor beta chains were read from a single sample in a study of blood T cell repertoires in COVID-19. Profiled with immunoSEQ multiplex PCR; TCRdb holds only in-frame clones, not every one. In the table there are 150,000 to 200,000 clones, 75% to 90% of which are singletons. Sequencing input: peripheral blood. These TCRs come from a woman in her seventies with COVID-19, enrolled during active disease. The CDR3 runs from the conserved cysteine through the conserved F or W. The D gene is left open where the match is weak. Clone size, where shown, is once, few, many, or a class for clones that have expanded.

CDR3,DNA,size,J,V,D
CASSGWDRTSRNTIYF,TGTGCCAGCAGTGGTTGGGACAGGACCTCTCGAAACACCATATATTTT,once,TRBJ1-3,TRBV2,TRBD1
CASSLRTGARELFF,TGTGCCAGCAGCTTAAGGACAGGCGCAAGGGAGCTGTTTTTT,NA,TRBJ2-2,TRBV7-2,TRBD1
CASSLQDNTGELFF,TGCGCCAGCAGCCTACAGGACAACACCGGGGAGCTGTTTTTT,NA,TRBJ2-2,TRBV4-3,NA
CASSISGQGSTEAFF,TGTGCCAGTAGTATATCGGGACAGGGGAGCACTGAAGCTTTCTTT,NA,TRBJ1-1,TRBV19,TRBD1
CASSRTGTEKLFF,TGTGCCAGCAGCCGGACAGGGACGGAAAAACTGTTTTTT,NA,TRBJ1-4,TRBV5-4,TRBD1
CASSLLGQGNTGELFF,TGTGCCAGCAGCTTGCTGGGACAGGGGAACACCGGGGAGCTGTTTTTT,NA,TRBJ2-2,TRBV7-2,TRBD1
CASSPQFASGIDTQYF,TGTGCCAGCTCACCACAATTCGCTAGCGGAATAGATACGCAGTATTTT,NA,TRBJ2-3,TRBV18,TRBD2
CASSLESSQTYEQYF,TGTGCCAGCAGCTTAGAAAGTAGCCAAACCTACGAGCAGTACTTC,NA,TRBJ2-7,TRBV7-6,NA
CASSLDDRVTGELFF,TGTGCCAGCAGCTTAGACGACAGGGTCACCGGGGAGCTGTTTTTT,NA,TRBJ2-2,TRBV7-2,TRBD1
CASSLAGGGSDTQYF,TGTGCCAGCAGCTTAGCGGGAGGGGGATCAGATACGCAGTATTTT,NA,TRBJ2-3,TRBV7-3,TRBD2
CASSVGPRVDTGELFF,TGTGCCAGCAGCGTAGGTCCGCGGGTAGACACCGGGGAGCTGTTTTTT,NA,TRBJ2-2,TRBV9,NA
CASSPTGTSGRAGRF,TGTGCCAGCAGCCCAACCGGGACTAGCGGGAGGGCTGGTAGGTTC,NA,TRBJ2-7,TRBV7-2,TRBD2
CASSPRDRGYEQYF,TGTGCCAGCAGTCCCCGGGACAGGGGATACGAGCAGTACTTC,once,TRBJ2-7,TRBV27,TRBD1
CSVVAGFEQYF,TGCAGCGTTGTCGCAGGATTCGAGCAGTACTTC,NA,TRBJ2-7,TRBV29-1,NA
CASSSKNPGVYGYTF,TGTGCCAGCAGCTCCAAAAACCCAGGCGTCTATGGCTACACCTTC,NA,TRBJ1-2,TRBV7-3,NA
CASSSGGTIYF,TGCGCCAGCTCGTCAGGGGGTACCATATATTTT,NA,TRBJ1-3,TRBV10-1,TRBD1
CATSRPAGGGYEQYF,TGTGCCACCAGCAGACCGGCGGGGGGGGGCTACGAGCAGTACTTC,NA,TRBJ2-7,TRBV15,TRBD2
CASSTQGGAGNTIYF,TGTGCCAGCAGCACCCAGGGTGGAGCTGGAAACACCATATATTTT,NA,TRBJ1-3,TRBV7-2,NA
CASGLVPPTGGTEAFF,TGTGCTAGTGGTTTGGTACCCCCGACAGGGGGCACTGAAGCTTTCTTT,NA,TRBJ1-1,TRBV12-5,TRBD1
CAWGQGAYNSPLHF,TGTGCCTGGGGACAGGGTGCCTATAATTCACCCCTCCACTTT,NA,TRBJ1-6,TRBV30,TRBD1
CSVSLAGGPGVDTQYF,TGCAGCGTTTCCCTTGCGGGAGGGCCCGGAGTTGATACGCAGTATTTT,NA,TRBJ2-3,TRBV29-1,TRBD2
CASSLEASTDTQYF,TGTGCCAGCAGTTTAGAGGCTAGCACAGATACGCAGTATTTT,NA,TRBJ2-3,TRBV6-4,NA
CASTRTGPSGANVLTF,TGTGCCAGTACTAGGACAGGACCCTCTGGGGCCAACGTCCTGACTTTC,NA,TRBJ2-6,TRBV19,TRBD1
CAWSVNGGQPQHF,TGTGCCTGGAGTGTAAACGGTGGTCAGCCCCAGCATTTT,NA,TRBJ1-5,TRBV30,NA
CATWDRGKGLVNTEAFF,TGTGCCACTTGGGACAGGGGTAAAGGTTTGGTGAACACTGAAGCTTTCTTT,NA,TRBJ1-1,TRBV21-1,NA
CASSQGQFNQPQHF,TGTGCCAGCAGCCAAGGACAGTTCAATCAGCCCCAGCATTTT,NA,TRBJ1-5,TRBV3-1/TRBV3-2,NA
CASTAEAFF,TGTGCCAGCACCGCGGAAGCTTTCTTT,NA,TRBJ1-1,TRBV21-1,NA
CASSSTTFRSYNEQFF,TGTGCCAGCAGCTCGACTACATTTAGATCCTACAATGAGCAGTTCTTC,NA,TRBJ2-1,TRBV13,NA
CATKSGSSYEQYF,TGCGCCACCAAATCGGGGAGCTCCTACGAGCAGTACTTC,NA,TRBJ2-7,TRBV10-2,NA
CASTSTGGISGANVLTF,TGTGCCAGTACGTCTACAGGGGGCATCTCTGGGGCCAACGTCCTGACTTTC,NA,TRBJ2-6,TRBV19,TRBD1
CASSSAGAANEKLFF,TGTGCCAGCAGCAGTGCAGGGGCAGCTAATGAAAAACTGTTTTTT,NA,TRBJ1-4,TRBV7-2,NA
CASSLPGQANEKLFF,TGTGCCAGCAGTTTACCAGGACAGGCTAATGAAAAACTGTTTTTT,NA,TRBJ1-4,TRBV28,TRBD1
CASSLAAGRNNEQFF,TGCGCCAGCAGCTTGGCTGCGGGAAGGAACAATGAGCAGTTCTTC,NA,TRBJ2-1,TRBV5-1,NA
CASSPRAEADTQYF,TGTGCCAGCAGCCCCCGAGCCGAGGCAGATACGCAGTATTTT,NA,TRBJ2-3,TRBV3-1/TRBV3-2,NA
CASRSGGIYNEQFF,TGTGCCAGCAGGAGCGGAGGAATTTACAATGAGCAGTTCTTC,once,TRBJ2-1,TRBV2,NA
CASTVGGGAEAFF,TGTGCCAGTACCGTGGGGGGGGGCGCTGAAGCTTTCTTT,NA,TRBJ1-1,TRBV19,NA
CATRSTPSDEQYF,TGTGCCACCAGATCAACTCCCTCGGACGAGCAGTACTTC,once,TRBJ2-7,TRBV15,NA
CASSQTGAGRNEQFF,TGTGCCAGCAGCCAAACGGGCGCGGGCCGCAATGAGCAGTTCTTC,NA,TRBJ2-1,TRBV6-5,NA
CAWSGDGGSAQPQHF,TGTGCCTGGAGTGGTGATGGGGGGTCTGCTCAGCCCCAGCATTTT,NA,TRBJ1-5,TRBV30,NA
CASSWTSNTGELFF,TGTGCCAGCAGCTGGACTAGCAACACCGGGGAGCTGTTTTTT,NA,TRBJ2-2,TRBV11-2,TRBD2
CASSLQPDRVSYEQYF,TGTGCCAGCAGCTTACAACCCGACAGGGTCTCCTACGAGCAGTACTTC,NA,TRBJ2-7,TRBV5-5,TRBD1
CASRTGLTYEQYF,TGTGCCAGCAGGACAGGCCTAACCTACGAGCAGTACTTC,NA,TRBJ2-7,TRBV28,NA
CASTAGGYGYTF,TGTGCCAGTACAGCAGGGGGCTATGGCTACACCTTC,NA,TRBJ1-2,TRBV19,TRBD1